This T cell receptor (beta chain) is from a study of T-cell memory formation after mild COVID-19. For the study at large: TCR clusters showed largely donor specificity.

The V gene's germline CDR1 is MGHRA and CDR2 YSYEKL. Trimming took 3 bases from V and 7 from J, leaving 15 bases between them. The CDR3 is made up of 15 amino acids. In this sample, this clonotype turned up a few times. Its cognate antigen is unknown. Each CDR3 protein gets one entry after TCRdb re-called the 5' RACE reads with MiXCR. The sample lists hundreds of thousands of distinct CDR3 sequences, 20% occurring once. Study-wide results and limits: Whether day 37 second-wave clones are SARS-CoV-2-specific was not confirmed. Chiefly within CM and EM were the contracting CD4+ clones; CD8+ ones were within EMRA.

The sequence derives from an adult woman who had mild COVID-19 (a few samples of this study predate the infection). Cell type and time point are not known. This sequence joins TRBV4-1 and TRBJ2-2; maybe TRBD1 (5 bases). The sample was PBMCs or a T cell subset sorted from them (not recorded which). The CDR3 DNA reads TGCGCCAGCAGCCAGGGAAGGGGAAAAGGCGGGGAGCTGTTTTTT. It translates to CASSQGRGKGGELFF.